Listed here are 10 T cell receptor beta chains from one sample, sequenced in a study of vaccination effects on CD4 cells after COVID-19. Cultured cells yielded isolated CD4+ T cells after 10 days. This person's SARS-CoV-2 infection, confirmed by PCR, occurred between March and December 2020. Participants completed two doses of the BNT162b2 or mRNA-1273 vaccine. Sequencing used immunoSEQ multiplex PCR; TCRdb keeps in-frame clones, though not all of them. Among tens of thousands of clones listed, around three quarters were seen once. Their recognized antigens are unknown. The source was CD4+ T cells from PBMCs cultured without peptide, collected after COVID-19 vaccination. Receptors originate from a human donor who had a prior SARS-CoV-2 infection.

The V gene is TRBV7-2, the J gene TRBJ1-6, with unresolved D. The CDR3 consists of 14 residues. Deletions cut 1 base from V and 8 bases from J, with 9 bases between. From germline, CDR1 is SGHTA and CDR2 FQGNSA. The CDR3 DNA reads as TGTGCCAGCAGCTTAGTTTATAGGGATTCACCCCTCCACTTT. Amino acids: CASSLVYRDSPLHF. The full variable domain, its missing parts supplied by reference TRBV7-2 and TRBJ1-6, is GAGVSQSPSNKVTEKGKDVELRCDPISGHTALYWYRQSLGQGLEFLIYFQGNSAPDKSGLPSDRFSAERTGGSVSTLTIQRTQQEDSAVYLCASSLVYRDSPLHFGNGTRLTVT.

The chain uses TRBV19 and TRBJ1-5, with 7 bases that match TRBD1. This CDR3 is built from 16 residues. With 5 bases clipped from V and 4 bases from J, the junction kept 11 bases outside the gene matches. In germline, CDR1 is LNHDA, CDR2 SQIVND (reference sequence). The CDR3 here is CASSSRPGQINQPQHF. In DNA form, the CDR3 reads TGTGCCAGTAGTTCGAGACCGGGACAGATAAATCAGCCCCAGCATTTT.

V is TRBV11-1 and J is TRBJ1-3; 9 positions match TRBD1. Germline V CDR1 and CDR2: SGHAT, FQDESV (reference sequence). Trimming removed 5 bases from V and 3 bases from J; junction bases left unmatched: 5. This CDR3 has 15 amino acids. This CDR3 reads CASSAQGAHGNTIYF. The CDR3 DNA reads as TGTGCCAGCAGCGCACAGGGGGCGCATGGAAACACCATATATTTT.

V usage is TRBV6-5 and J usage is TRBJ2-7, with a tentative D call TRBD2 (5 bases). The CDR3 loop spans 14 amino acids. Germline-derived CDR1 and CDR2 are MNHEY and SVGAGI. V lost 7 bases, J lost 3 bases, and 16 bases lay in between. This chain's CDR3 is CASTLNAGDYEQYF. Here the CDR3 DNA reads TGTGCCAGCACCTTGAACGCCGGGGACTACGAGCAGTACTTC.

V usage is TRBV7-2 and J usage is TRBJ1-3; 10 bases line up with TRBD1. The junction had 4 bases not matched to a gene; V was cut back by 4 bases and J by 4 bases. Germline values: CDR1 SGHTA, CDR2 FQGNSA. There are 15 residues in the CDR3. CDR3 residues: CASSSTGGAGNTIYF. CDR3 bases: TGTGCCAGCAGCTCGACAGGGGGCGCGGGAAACACCATATATTTT.

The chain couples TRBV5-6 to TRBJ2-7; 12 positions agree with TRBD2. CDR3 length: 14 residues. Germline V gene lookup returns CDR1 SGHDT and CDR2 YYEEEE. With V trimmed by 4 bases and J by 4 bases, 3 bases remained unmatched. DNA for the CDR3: TGTGCCAGCAGCACGACTAGCGGGAGTTACGAGCAGTACTTC. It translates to CASSTTSGSYEQYF.

CDR3 amino acids: CASSLPQSLRQFF. The DNA of the CDR3 is TGTGCCAGCAGTTTGCCCCAGTCCCTTCGGCAGTTCTTC. The rearrangement joins TRBV28 to TRBJ2-1; D is ambiguous. This CDR3 comprises 13 residues. V lost 3 bases and J lost 12, with 15 bases in between. Per germline, CDR1 MDHEN and CDR2 SYDVKM.

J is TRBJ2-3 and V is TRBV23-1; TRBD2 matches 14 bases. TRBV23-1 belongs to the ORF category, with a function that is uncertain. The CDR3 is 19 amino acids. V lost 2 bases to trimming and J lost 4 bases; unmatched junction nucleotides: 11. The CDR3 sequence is CASSQPLGLAGVWADTQYF. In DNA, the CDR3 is TGCGCCAGCAGTCAACCCTTGGGACTAGCGGGGGTTTGGGCAGATACGCAGTATTTT.

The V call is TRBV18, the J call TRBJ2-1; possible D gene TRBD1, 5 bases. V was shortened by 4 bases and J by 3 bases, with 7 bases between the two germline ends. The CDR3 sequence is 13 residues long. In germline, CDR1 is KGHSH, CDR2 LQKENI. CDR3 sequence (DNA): TGTGCCAGCTCACTTGACAGCTACAATGAGCAGTTCTTC. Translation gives CASSLDSYNEQFF.

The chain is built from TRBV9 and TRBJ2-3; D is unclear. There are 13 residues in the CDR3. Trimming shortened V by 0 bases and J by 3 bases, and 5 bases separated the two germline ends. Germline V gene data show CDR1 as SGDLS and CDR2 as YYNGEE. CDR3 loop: CASSVAWTDTQYF. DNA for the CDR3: TGTGCCAGCAGCGTAGCTTGGACAGATACGCAGTATTTT.